This TCR beta chain emerged from a study of T cell repertoires in cytomegalovirus infection. Looking at the study overall: The public TCR beta signatures pointed to both CMV infection and matching HLA type.

This clonotype turned up a few times. As yet, its antigen is unknown. The trim removed 6 bases at V and 5 bases at J, leaving 13 bases unmatched. This CDR3 region has 16 residues. Germline V CDR1 and CDR2: SEHNR, FQNEAQ (reference sequence). Overall study findings and caveats: Cumulative frequency of public TCR beta families picked out carriers of CMV plus the relevant HLA.

MiXCR, applied by TCRdb to the reads, yields one record per CDR3 protein. The sample has about 160,000 distinct CDR3 sequences; 17% are singletons. Sequenced sample: CD8+ T cells from PBMCs. The V and J genes are TRBV7-9 and TRBJ2-7, with 10 positions matching TRBD2. The sequence came from a human donor in good health (CMV status not recorded). Some clones in this sample may be carry-over from other donors' samples. For the CDR3, the DNA is TGTGCCAGCAGTTCCCCCAGCGGGAGGGCCGTCGACGAGCAGTACTTC. Translation: CASSSPSGRAVDEQYF.